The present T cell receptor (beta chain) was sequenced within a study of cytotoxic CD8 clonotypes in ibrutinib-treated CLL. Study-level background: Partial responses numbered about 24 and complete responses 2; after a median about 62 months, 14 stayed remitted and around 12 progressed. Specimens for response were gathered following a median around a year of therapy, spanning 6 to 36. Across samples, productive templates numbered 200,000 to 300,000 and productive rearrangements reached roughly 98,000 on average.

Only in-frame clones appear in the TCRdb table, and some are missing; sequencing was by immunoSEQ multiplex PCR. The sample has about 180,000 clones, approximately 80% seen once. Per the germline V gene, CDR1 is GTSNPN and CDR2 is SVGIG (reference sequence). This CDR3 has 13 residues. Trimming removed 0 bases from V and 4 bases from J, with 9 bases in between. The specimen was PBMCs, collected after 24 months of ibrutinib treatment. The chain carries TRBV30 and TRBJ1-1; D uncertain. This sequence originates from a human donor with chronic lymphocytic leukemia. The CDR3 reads CAWSVLWGTEAFF. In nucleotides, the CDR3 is TGTGCCTGGAGTGTATTGTGGGGCACTGAAGCTTTCTTT.